This T cell receptor beta chain derives from a study of T cell repertoires in cytomegalovirus infection. Study-level background: Matching HLA type and CMV infection were both indicated by public TCR beta signatures.

The CDR3 contains 15 residues. Per germline, CDR1 MNHNS and CDR2 SASEGT. Trimming stripped 5 bases from V and 1 base from J, with 14 bases between. This clonotype was counted ten times or more. Its antigen remains unknown. The study, taken as a whole, reports: Totalled public TCR beta family frequency picked out people who carried CMV plus the relevant HLA. Predominance within the ex vivo response was attributable to HLA-C-restricted CMV-specific TCR beta clonotypes.

MiXCR, applied by TCRdb to the reads, yields one record per CDR3 protein. The table lists around 310,000 distinct CDR3 sequences, 15% to 20% of them singletons, with 9.5% to 15% in the top ten. This receptor was identified in a human donor in good health (CMV status not recorded). Some clones in this sample may be carry-over from other donors' samples. Material: PBMCs. V is TRBV6-1 and J is TRBJ1-1, with unresolved D. This chain's CDR3 is CASSYGDLGNTEAFF. DNA of the CDR3: TGTGCCAGCAGTTATGGGGATCTTGGGAACACTGAAGCTTTCTTT.